This T cell receptor (beta chain) came from a study of regulatory T cells in long-lasting Graves disease. HTBI primers from iRepertoire and Arm-PCR of CDR3 regions yielded the TCR beta libraries. TCRdb analysed the multiplex PCR reads with MiXCR anew, one entry per CDR3 protein. The table lists 350,000 to 500,000 distinct CDR3 sequences, over 15% of them singletons. As to time point: newly diagnosed GD, antithyroid drugs for less than 3 months. PBMC RNA served as the TCR library source. A further study also used this sample, focusing on T cells in Graves' hyperthyroidism and ophthalmopathy.

The clonotype originates from a woman aged 18-35 years with Graves disease. The sample consisted of peripheral blood mononuclear cells (PBMCs), taken at new diagnosis, from a patient treated with antithyroid drugs.

CDR3 in amino acids: CASSLGNSNQPQHF. CDR3 bases: TGTGCCAGCAGCTTAGGAAATAGCAATCAGCCCCAGCATTTT. This rearrangement joins TRBV7-9 to TRBJ1-5; no firm D call. The length of the CDR3 is 14 residues. Germline-derived CDR1 and CDR2 are SEHNR and FQNEAQ (reference sequence). Trimming took off 1 base at V and 0 bases at J, with 4 bases between the two ends.